This TCR beta chain was found in a study of blood T cell repertoires in COVID-19 (dated by TCRdb to about 2020). Context from the whole study: The collaborator samples originated in the United States, Italy and Spain and spanned the acute and convalescent phases of COVID-19. The material from the prospective study consisted of cDNA or gDNA derived from T cells, B-cell-depleted T cells, or PBMCs. Deeply sampled blood TCRbeta repertoires from subjects exposed to, actively infected with, or recovered from COVID-19 were included in the dataset. The repertoires were released in a freely available public database intended as a resource for research on the immune response to SARS-CoV-2. The samples were drawn from two sources: the first 160 participants of the ongoing ImmuneRACE study, and 1,254 subjects contributed by 6 global collaborators. The sample metadata nearly always contained a de-identified subject ID, COVID-19 status, age in years and sex. Where available, HLA class I and class II types were obtained from metadata supplied by the sample provider rather than from assay-based typing.

Study-wide conclusions, independent of this receptor: Clinical and demographic metadata were provided uncurated, with the amount varying by source and participant.

TCRbeta CDR3 regions were amplified from genomic DNA by means of the immunoSEQ Assay, a bias-controlled multiplex PCR. As for the original processing: The number of nucleated cells in each sample was estimated from the amplification of reference gene primers within the assay. Sequence reads were collapsed and filtered to measure the absolute abundance of every unique TCRbeta CDR3 rearrangement. For each sample, productive Simpson clonality was calculated by taking the square root of Simpson's diversity index across productive rearrangements. Not all clones reach the TCRdb copy of this immuneACCESS table, which keeps in-frame sequences only. Checked studies attribute under half of the gap to unresolved V genes and leave the rest unexplained. V, J and clone size were drawn from that table, and D and trimming were deduced from the DNA. Here the sample has 150,000 to 200,000 clones; approximately 79% occur a single time. Approximately 18% of the sample lies in the top ten.

Concerning this clone itself: It lacks a known antigen. Per-base qualities were not stored, and no clone one base away is much larger.

For this chain, trimming is 5 bases at the V end and 1 base at the J end, and the number of junction bases without a gene match is 1. The CDR3 holds 14 amino acids from the cysteine to the phenylalanine. CDR3 DNA only is kept here, 42 bases in frame from base 1. The germline V gene provides CDR1 KGHDR and CDR2 SFDVKD. The collaborating institutions used their own protocols to collect whole blood in K2EDTA tubes. For TCRbeta analysis, collaborators shipped samples in one of three forms: frozen whole blood, isolated PBMCs, or DNA extracted from either of those sample types. Specimen: peripheral blood. The sequence was collected from a woman of 80 years or more with acute or convalescent COVID-19. The V gene is TRBV24-1 and the J gene is TRBJ2-3, and 8 junction bases match TRBD2. The sequence in DNA is TGTGCCACCAGTGTGCGGGGGGGCACAGATACGCAGTATTTT. This gives the protein CATSVRGGTDTQYF.